This TCR beta chain was sequenced for a study of blood T cell repertoires in COVID-19. Study overall: COVID-19 samples collected from the United States, Italy and Spain covered acute and convalescent phases. Sample material is recorded as cDNA or gDNA derived from T cells, B-cell-depleted T cells, or PBMCs.

Original processing notes: Reference gene primer amplification gave nucleated cell count estimates. Assay: immunoSEQ multiplex PCR; the TCRdb copy retains only in-frame clones and omits some. V, J and clone size were drawn from that table, and D and trimming were deduced from the DNA. The sample records around 130,000 clones, 86% being singletons. CDR1 and CDR2 (germline): SGHDT, YYEEEE. This CDR3 is built from 17 residues. V dropped 5 bases and J dropped 0 bases, with 18 bases sitting between them. The sample comprised peripheral blood. The chain employs TRBV5-6 and TRBJ1-3, with no clear D. The source is a middle-aged man with acute or convalescent COVID-19. CDR3 coding DNA: TGTGCCAGCAGACCTCTTAAGGCCCGGAGCTCTGGAAACACCATATATTTT. Translated: CASRPLKARSSGNTIYF.